This is a list of T cell receptor beta chains from one sample in a study of metastatic and nonmetastatic thyroid tumors. TCRdb recomputed clones from the PCR reads via MiXCR. This sample has around 18,000 clones; about an eighth occur once, and the top ten carry 15% to 20%. Material: tumor tissue. The receptors come from a female donor with papillary thyroid cancer or a benign thyroid nodule (not recorded which). Some clones in this sample may be carry-over from other donors' samples. Each CDR3 is given with its conserved first and last residue. Fields, in order: CDR3 DNA, CDR3 protein, D gene, clone size, V gene, J gene. The D gene is left open where the match is weak. Some rows have no size entry. The others give once, few or many, or a class for an expanded clone.

TGCGCCAGCAGCCGAACAGGGACAGGGGGCCAAAGCTATGGCTACACCTTC	CASSRTGTGGQSYGYTF	TRBD1	medium-sized	TRBV4-1	TRBJ1-2
TGTGCCAGCAGTCCCGTACAGAGGAATTCACCCCTCCACTTT	CASSPVQRNSPLHF	-	few	TRBV6-1	TRBJ1-6
TGTGCCAGCAGCTTAGGATCCGGGACGGTTGGGGGTGGCTACACCTTC	CASSLGSGTVGGGYTF	-	few	TRBV13	TRBJ1-2
TGTGCCAGCAGGGAACAGGGGTGGCGGCAGCCCCAGCATTTT	CASREQGWRQPQHF	TRBD1	-	TRBV6-1	TRBJ1-5
TGCAGTGCTTACATGACAGGGGGCTTGGGCGAGCAGTACTTC	CSAYMTGGLGEQYF	TRBD1	many	TRBV20-1	TRBJ2-7
TGTGCCACCAGTGCTGGGGGATACAATGAGCAGTTCTTC	CATSAGGYNEQFF	-	few	TRBV24-1	TRBJ2-1
TGTGCCAGCAGTTACTCGATCTTCCTCCCGGTGGATTCACCCCTCCACTTT	CASSYSIFLPVDSPLHF	-	medium-sized	TRBV6-5	TRBJ1-6
TGTGCCAGCAGTTACGGGACTGACAGCCACTACTCTGGAAACACCATATATTTT	CASSYGTDSHYSGNTIYF	-	many	TRBV6-6	TRBJ1-3
TGTGCCAGTAGTATAATCGCGGGCGCCGTTACGAACACCGGGGAGCTGTTTTTT	CASSIIAGAVTNTGELFF	-	many	TRBV19	TRBJ2-2
TGTGCCAGCAGCTTGACAGGGGATAATGAAAAACTGTTTTTT	CASSLTGDNEKLFF	TRBD1	many	TRBV5-8	TRBJ1-4
TGTGCCAGCAGCTTGCTGGCGGGGGGGTTGGACACCGGGGAGCTGTTTTTT	CASSLLAGGLDTGELFF	TRBD2	many	TRBV5-4	TRBJ2-2
TGCGCCAGCAGCTTGGGGGGGGGCTCGCAGGAGCAGTTCTTC	CASSLGGGSQEQFF	-	many	TRBV5-1	TRBJ2-1
TGTGCCAGCAGCCCCAGACAGGGGCTCGCCGATGGTGAAAAACTGTTTTTT	CASSPRQGLADGEKLFF	TRBD1	many	TRBV7-2	TRBJ1-4
TGTGCCAGCAGTTTAGGGGGGCAGTCTGGAAACACCATATATTTT	CASSLGGQSGNTIYF	-	medium-sized	TRBV28	TRBJ1-3